The rows below give T cell receptor beta chains drawn from one sample of a study of regulatory T cells in long-lasting Graves disease. TCRdb reanalysed the multiplex PCR reads using MiXCR and keeps one entry per CDR3 protein. Here the sample spans approximately 470,000 distinct CDR3 sequences, 15% to 20% being singletons. These data are also associated with another study on T cells in Graves' hyperthyroidism and ophthalmopathy.

Sequenced here: peripheral blood mononuclear cells (PBMCs), sampled at new diagnosis, from a patient treated with antithyroid drugs. The receptors derive from a man between 40 and 49 years old with Graves disease. Both conserved end residues are part of each CDR3. Fields, in order: clone size, V gene, D gene, J gene, CDR3 protein, CDR3 DNA. The D gene is left open where the match is weak. Some rows mark clone size as missing; the rest say once, few, many or name a class of expanded clone.

abundance: NA; v_gene: TRBV19; d_gene: TRBD1; j_gene: TRBJ1-1; CDR3aa: CASSISQGGTEAFF; CDR3nt: TGTGCCAGTAGTATTAGCCAGGGGGGCACTGAAGCTTTCTTT
abundance: many; v_gene: TRBV12-3/TRBV12-4; d_gene: TRBD1; j_gene: TRBJ2-7; CDR3aa: CASKDRDSEQYF; CDR3nt: TGTGCCAGCAAAGACCGGGACAGCGAGCAGTACTTC
abundance: many; v_gene: TRBV11-2; d_gene: TRBD2; j_gene: TRBJ2-2; CDR3aa: CASSPTSGRGAGELFF; CDR3nt: TGTGCCAGCAGCCCGACTAGCGGGAGAGGGGCCGGGGAGCTGTTTTTT
abundance: few; v_gene: TRBV25-1; d_gene: NA; j_gene: TRBJ2-1; CDR3aa: CASSLGGAQYNEQFF; CDR3nt: TGTGCCAGCAGTCTGGGGGGAGCACAATACAATGAGCAGTTCTTC
abundance: many; v_gene: TRBV10-3; d_gene: TRBD1; j_gene: TRBJ1-4; CDR3aa: CAISGGQTVNEKLFF; CDR3nt: TGTGCCATCAGTGGGGGACAGACCGTAAATGAAAAACTGTTTTTT
abundance: many; v_gene: TRBV11-2; d_gene: NA; j_gene: TRBJ2-2; CDR3aa: CASSLTAGELFF; CDR3nt: TGTGCCAGCAGCCTGACAGCCGGGGAGCTGTTTTTT
abundance: many; v_gene: TRBV2; d_gene: NA; j_gene: TRBJ1-2; CDR3aa: CASSATNNYGYTF; CDR3nt: TGTGCCAGCAGCGCAACAAATAACTATGGCTACACCTTC
abundance: few; v_gene: TRBV9; d_gene: TRBD1; j_gene: TRBJ1-5; CDR3aa: CASSLFRPLPRDRRNQPQHF; CDR3nt: TGTGCCAGCAGCCTATTCCGCCCCCTTCCTCGGGACAGGCGAAATCAGCCCCAGCATTTT
abundance: many; v_gene: TRBV7-3; d_gene: NA; j_gene: TRBJ2-3; CDR3aa: CASSSAGEVADTQYF; CDR3nt: TGTGCCAGCAGCTCCGCCGGGGAGGTAGCAGATACGCAGTATTTT
abundance: many; v_gene: TRBV11-2; d_gene: NA; j_gene: TRBJ2-7; CDR3aa: CASSPGDAWNEQYF; CDR3nt: TGTGCCAGCAGCCCTGGGGACGCATGGAACGAGCAGTACTTC
abundance: many; v_gene: TRBV5-1; d_gene: NA; j_gene: TRBJ1-1; CDR3aa: CASSLGSLAEAFF; CDR3nt: TGCGCCAGCAGCTTGGGTTCCCTGGCTGAAGCTTTCTTT
abundance: many; v_gene: TRBV7-9; d_gene: TRBD1; j_gene: TRBJ1-1; CDR3aa: CASSSQGTGEAFF; CDR3nt: TGTGCCAGCAGCTCACAAGGGACAGGTGAAGCTTTCTTT
abundance: many; v_gene: TRBV28; d_gene: TRBD2; j_gene: TRBJ2-7; CDR3aa: CASSSLGLANYEQYF; CDR3nt: TGTGCCAGCAGTTCCCTGGGACTAGCGAACTACGAGCAGTACTTC
abundance: NA; v_gene: TRBV27; d_gene: TRBD1; j_gene: TRBJ1-5; CDR3aa: CASSSGQYSNQPQHF; CDR3nt: TGTGCCAGCAGCTCGGGACAGTATAGCAATCAGCCCCAGCATTTT
abundance: NA; v_gene: TRBV12-3/TRBV12-4; d_gene: NA; j_gene: TRBJ1-6; CDR3aa: CASSPRRQRNSPLHF; CDR3nt: TGTGCCAGCAGTCCCCGACGACAGCGTAATTCACCCCTCCACTTT
abundance: NA; v_gene: TRBV5-1; d_gene: NA; j_gene: TRBJ2-7; CDR3aa: CASSLAGTPEQYF; CDR3nt: TGCGCCAGCAGCTTGGCCGGGACCCCAGAGCAGTACTTC
abundance: NA; v_gene: TRBV5-4; d_gene: TRBD2; j_gene: TRBJ2-2; CDR3aa: CASSSGLAGSTGELFF; CDR3nt: TGTGCCAGCAGTTCGGGACTAGCGGGGTCTACCGGGGAGCTGTTTTTT
abundance: few; v_gene: TRBV24-1; d_gene: NA; j_gene: TRBJ1-2; CDR3aa: CATNDRRSYGYTF; CDR3nt: TGTGCCACCAACGACAGGCGGTCCTATGGCTACACCTTC
abundance: many; v_gene: TRBV20-1; d_gene: TRBD2; j_gene: TRBJ2-7; CDR3aa: CSARVGRTSAYEQYF; CDR3nt: TGCAGTGCTAGAGTCGGAAGGACTAGCGCCTACGAGCAGTACTTC
abundance: many; v_gene: TRBV28; d_gene: TRBD2; j_gene: TRBJ2-1; CDR3aa: CASRRSGRGYNEQFF; CDR3nt: TGTGCCAGCAGGCGTAGCGGGAGGGGGTACAATGAGCAGTTCTTC
abundance: many; v_gene: TRBV11-2; d_gene: NA; j_gene: TRBJ2-1; CDR3aa: CASSSRVEQFF; CDR3nt: TGTGCCAGCAGCTCCAGGGTGGAGCAGTTCTTC
abundance: many; v_gene: TRBV28; d_gene: TRBD2; j_gene: TRBJ2-1; CDR3aa: CASSSPRGLSSGAYNEQFF; CDR3nt: TGTGCCAGCAGTTCCCCCCGGGGCCTTTCTAGCGGAGCTTACAATGAGCAGTTCTTC
abundance: NA; v_gene: TRBV20-1; d_gene: TRBD2; j_gene: TRBJ2-7; CDR3aa: CSAASGRTGEQYF; CDR3nt: TGCAGTGCCGCTAGCGGGAGAACGGGTGAGCAGTACTTC
abundance: NA; v_gene: TRBV4-1; d_gene: NA; j_gene: TRBJ2-7; CDR3aa: CASSQVPTSYEQYF; CDR3nt: TGCGCCAGCAGCCAAGTGCCGACGTCCTACGAGCAGTACTTC
abundance: NA; v_gene: TRBV5-1; d_gene: TRBD1; j_gene: TRBJ2-6; CDR3aa: CASSKGAAGANVLTF; CDR3nt: TGCGCCAGCAGCAAGGGGGCAGCTGGGGCCAACGTCCTGACTTTC
abundance: NA; v_gene: TRBV19; d_gene: NA; j_gene: TRBJ1-1; CDR3aa: CASSIAPTGEAFF; CDR3nt: TGTGCCAGTAGTATAGCCCCGACAGGTGAAGCTTTCTTT
abundance: many; v_gene: TRBV20-1; d_gene: TRBD2; j_gene: TRBJ2-7; CDR3aa: CSALYSGRASDEQYF; CDR3nt: TGCAGTGCCCTATATAGCGGGAGGGCCTCGGATGAGCAGTACTTC
abundance: few; v_gene: TRBV10-3; d_gene: TRBD1; j_gene: TRBJ2-7; CDR3aa: CAITVGTGAREQYF; CDR3nt: TGTGCCATCACTGTAGGGACAGGGGCTCGGGAGCAGTACTTC
abundance: NA; v_gene: TRBV7-3; d_gene: NA; j_gene: TRBJ2-7; CDR3aa: CASSQGNTYEQYF; CDR3nt: TGTGCCAGCAGTCAAGGAAATACCTACGAGCAGTACTTC
abundance: many; v_gene: TRBV3-1; d_gene: NA; j_gene: TRBJ1-2; CDR3aa: CASSTQGDGYTF; CDR3nt: TGTGCCAGCAGCACACAGGGTGATGGCTACACCTTC
abundance: many; v_gene: TRBV12-3/TRBV12-4; d_gene: TRBD1; j_gene: TRBJ1-2; CDR3aa: CASSPGQGNANYGYTF; CDR3nt: TGTGCCAGCAGTCCCGGACAGGGAAACGCTAACTATGGCTACACCTTC
abundance: many; v_gene: TRBV30; d_gene: NA; j_gene: TRBJ2-1; CDR3aa: CARTGDSYNEQFF; CDR3nt: TGTGCCCGCACTGGGGATTCCTACAATGAGCAGTTCTTC
abundance: NA; v_gene: TRBV7-9; d_gene: TRBD2; j_gene: TRBJ2-1; CDR3aa: CASRPPGLADYNEQFF; CDR3nt: TGTGCCAGCAGACCACCGGGACTAGCGGATTACAATGAGCAGTTCTTC
abundance: once; v_gene: TRBV6-2/TRBV6-3; d_gene: TRBD1; j_gene: TRBJ2-1; CDR3aa: CASSSTGGIYNEQFF; CDR3nt: TGCGCCAGCAGCTCGACAGGGGGAATTTACAATGAGCAGTTCTTC
abundance: many; v_gene: TRBV28; d_gene: TRBD1; j_gene: TRBJ1-1; CDR3aa: CASSLLTGFTEAFF; CDR3nt: TGTGCCAGCAGTTTACTGACAGGGTTTACTGAAGCTTTCTTT
abundance: many; v_gene: TRBV20-1; d_gene: TRBD2; j_gene: TRBJ2-7; CDR3aa: CSARDFTGTSVRWEQYF; CDR3nt: TGCAGTGCTAGAGATTTTACCGGGACTAGCGTGAGGTGGGAGCAGTACTTC
abundance: NA; v_gene: TRBV6-5; d_gene: TRBD1; j_gene: TRBJ2-7; CDR3aa: CASSYSGGQGSNEQYF; CDR3nt: TGTGCCAGCAGTTACTCGGGGGGACAGGGGAGCAACGAGCAGTACTTC
abundance: many; v_gene: TRBV2; d_gene: NA; j_gene: TRBJ2-7; CDR3aa: CASRSSDSSYEQYF; CDR3nt: TGTGCCAGCAGATCATCTGACAGCTCCTACGAGCAGTACTTC
abundance: few; v_gene: TRBV3-1; d_gene: TRBD2; j_gene: TRBJ2-3; CDR3aa: CASSRWIAGASTDTQYF; CDR3nt: TGTGCCAGCAGCCGATGGATAGCGGGCGCTAGCACAGATACGCAGTATTTT
abundance: many; v_gene: TRBV20-1; d_gene: NA; j_gene: TRBJ1-5; CDR3aa: CSARSGSGNQPQHF; CDR3nt: TGCAGTGCTAGGTCGGGGTCTGGCAATCAGCCCCAGCATTTT
abundance: many; v_gene: TRBV5-1; d_gene: TRBD2; j_gene: TRBJ2-7; CDR3aa: CASRTSGGAYEQYF; CDR3nt: TGCGCCAGCAGAACTAGCGGGGGTGCCTACGAGCAGTACTTC
abundance: NA; v_gene: TRBV19; d_gene: NA; j_gene: TRBJ1-5; CDR3aa: CASTLAAGTVGGQPQHF; CDR3nt: TGTGCCAGTACTTTAGCGGCCGGGACCGTCGGGGGACAGCCCCAGCATTTT
abundance: NA; v_gene: TRBV7-2; d_gene: TRBD1; j_gene: TRBJ2-7; CDR3aa: CASSFGQGYGQYF; CDR3nt: TGTGCCAGCAGCTTTGGACAGGGGTACGGGCAGTACTTC
abundance: many; v_gene: TRBV28; d_gene: NA; j_gene: TRBJ2-5; CDR3aa: CASSLPLGGPQETQYF; CDR3nt: TGTGCCAGCAGTTTACCCCTCGGCGGACCTCAAGAGACCCAGTACTTC
abundance: NA; v_gene: TRBV12-3/TRBV12-4; d_gene: NA; j_gene: TRBJ1-1; CDR3aa: CASGLESPEAFF; CDR3nt: TGTGCCAGCGGTTTAGAATCACCTGAAGCTTTCTTT
abundance: many; v_gene: TRBV19; d_gene: TRBD1; j_gene: TRBJ1-2; CDR3aa: CASSPWIKGGDYGYTF; CDR3nt: TGTGCCAGTAGTCCCTGGATTAAAGGGGGCGACTATGGCTACACCTTC
abundance: few; v_gene: TRBV5-4; d_gene: NA; j_gene: TRBJ2-5; CDR3aa: CASSLAGRGEETQYF; CDR3nt: TGTGCCAGCAGCTTGGCCGGTCGCGGCGAAGAGACCCAGTACTTC
abundance: many; v_gene: TRBV12-3/TRBV12-4; d_gene: NA; j_gene: TRBJ1-2; CDR3aa: CASSSRTANYGYTF; CDR3nt: TGTGCCAGCAGTTCCAGGACAGCTAACTATGGCTACACCTTC
abundance: NA; v_gene: TRBV7-2; d_gene: TRBD2; j_gene: TRBJ2-3; CDR3aa: CASSRRLAGITDTQYF; CDR3nt: TGTGCCAGCAGCAGGAGACTAGCGGGAATCACAGATACGCAGTATTTT
abundance: many; v_gene: TRBV5-1; d_gene: TRBD1; j_gene: TRBJ2-7; CDR3aa: CASSLTGAGSYEQYF; CDR3nt: TGCGCCAGCAGCTTAACAGGGGCCGGCTCCTACGAGCAGTACTTC
abundance: NA; v_gene: TRBV12-5; d_gene: NA; j_gene: TRBJ2-7; CDR3aa: CASGLVPVTYEQYF; CDR3nt: TGTGCTAGTGGTTTGGTACCAGTGACCTACGAGCAGTACTTC
abundance: many; v_gene: TRBV20-1; d_gene: NA; j_gene: TRBJ2-7; CDR3aa: CSATRASSSYEQYF; CDR3nt: TGCAGTGCTACACGAGCTAGCTCGAGCTACGAGCAGTACTTC